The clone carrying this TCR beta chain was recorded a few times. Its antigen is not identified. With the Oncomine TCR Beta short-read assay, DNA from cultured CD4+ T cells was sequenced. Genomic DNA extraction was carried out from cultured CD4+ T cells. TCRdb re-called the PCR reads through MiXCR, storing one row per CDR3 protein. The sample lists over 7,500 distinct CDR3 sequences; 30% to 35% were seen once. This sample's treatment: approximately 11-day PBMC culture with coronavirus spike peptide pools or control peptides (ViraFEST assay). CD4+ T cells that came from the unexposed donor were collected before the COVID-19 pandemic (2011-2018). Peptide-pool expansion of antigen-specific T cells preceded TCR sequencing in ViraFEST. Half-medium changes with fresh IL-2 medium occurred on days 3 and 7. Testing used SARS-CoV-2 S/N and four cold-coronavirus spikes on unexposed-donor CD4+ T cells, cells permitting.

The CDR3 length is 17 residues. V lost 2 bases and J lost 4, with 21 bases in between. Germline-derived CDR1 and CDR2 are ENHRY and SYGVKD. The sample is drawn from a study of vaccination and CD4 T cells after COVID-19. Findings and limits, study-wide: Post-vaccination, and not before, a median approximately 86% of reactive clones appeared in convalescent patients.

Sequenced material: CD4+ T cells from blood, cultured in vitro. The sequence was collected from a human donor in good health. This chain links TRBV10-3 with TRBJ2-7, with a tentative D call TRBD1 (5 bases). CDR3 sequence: CAISESRGRDYWYEQYF. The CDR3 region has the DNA TGTGCCATCAGTGAGAGTAGGGGCAGAGATTATTGGTACGAGCAGTACTTC.